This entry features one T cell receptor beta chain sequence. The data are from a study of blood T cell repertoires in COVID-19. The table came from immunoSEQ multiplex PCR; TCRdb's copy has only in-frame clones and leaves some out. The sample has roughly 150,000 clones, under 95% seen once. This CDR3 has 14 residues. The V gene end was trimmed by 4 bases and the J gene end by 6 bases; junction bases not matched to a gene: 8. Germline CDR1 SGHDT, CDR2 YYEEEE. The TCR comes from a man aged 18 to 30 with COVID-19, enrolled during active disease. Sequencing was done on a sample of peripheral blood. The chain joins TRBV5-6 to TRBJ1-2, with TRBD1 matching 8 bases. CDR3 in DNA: TGTGCCAGCAGCGGGGGACAGGCGATCCATGGCTACACCTTC. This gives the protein CASSGGQAIHGYTF.